These 18 T cell receptor beta chains originate from one sample sequenced in a study of CD8+ T cells in alopecia areata. Extracted from the samples, RNA was reverse transcribed into cDNA to serve as the sequencing template. Sequencing used immunoSEQ multiplex PCR; TCRdb keeps in-frame clones, though not all of them. The repertoire holds some 170,000 clones, with roughly 66% as singletons. Sequencing used CD8+ T cells sorted from blood, obtained at week 0. The receptors shown here come from a human donor with alopecia areata.

This clone appeared a few times. The V call is TRBV27, the J call TRBJ1-4; tentative D call: TRBD1 (6 bases). Per germline, CDR1 MNHEY and CDR2 SMNVEV (reference sequence). The length of the CDR3 is 14 residues. V was cut by 5 bases and J by 8 bases, with 15 bases left in between. Here the CDR3 reads CASSPGAGEEKLFF. In DNA, the CDR3 is TGTGCCAGCAGTCCTGGGGCAGGGGAAGAAAAACTGTTTTTT.

This sequence joins TRBV4-1 and TRBJ2-7; TRBD2 might be the D (5 bases). V lost 4 bases, J lost 3 bases, and 16 bases lay in between. This CDR3 comprises 15 residues. Germline V gene lookup returns CDR1 MGHRA and CDR2 YSYEKL. As DNA, the CDR3 is TGCGCCAGCAGCCTATTGCGGGTGGGTCTCTACGAGCAGTACTTC. As protein: CASSLLRVGLYEQYF.

This clone was seen a handful of times. The J gene is TRBJ1-2, the V gene TRBV19; TRBD1 might be the D (6 bases). The CDR3 covers 12 residues. Germline V gene data show CDR1 as LNHDA and CDR2 as SQIVND (reference sequence). V dropped 11 bases and J dropped 6 bases, with 16 bases sitting between them. The chain's CDR3 is CAASPGGHGYTF. DNA of the CDR3: TGTGCCGCCTCCCCGGGGGGCCATGGCTACACCTTC. The full variable domain, rest sourced from reference TRBV19 and TRBJ1-2, is DGGITQSPKYLFRKEGQNVTLSCEQNLNHDAMYWYRQDPGQGLRLIYYSQIVNDFQKGDIAEGYSVSREKKESFPLTVTSAQKNPTAFYLCAASPGGHGYTFGSGTRLTVV.

The V gene is TRBV11-2, the J gene TRBJ1-5; TRBD1 matches 11 bases. This CDR3 comprises 14 residues. J was trimmed by 7 bases and V by 4 bases; bases with no gene match: 3. Germline CDR1 SGHAT, CDR2 FQNNGV. For the CDR3, the DNA is TGTGCCAGCAGCTCGGGACAGGGGGAACAGCCCCAGCATTTT. It translates to CASSSGQGEQPQHF.

A few counts support this clone. V usage is TRBV15 and J usage is TRBJ1-5, with 7 nucleotides matching TRBD1. Germline V lookup: CDR1 LNHNV, CDR2 YYDKDF (reference sequence). This CDR3 comprises 15 residues. Trimming took 2 bases from V and 4 from J; bases not matched to a gene: 5. CDR3: CATSRSGTDNQPQHF. The CDR3 DNA follows: TGTGCCACCAGCAGATCCGGGACAGATAATCAGCCCCAGCATTTT.

This clone was observed a handful of times. J is TRBJ2-3 and V is TRBV2; possibly TRBD2 for D (5 bases). The CDR3 totals 14 residues. Germline V gene data show CDR1 as SNHLY and CDR2 as FYNNEI. Trimming pared 7 bases from V and 7 bases from J, leaving 18 bases between. CDR3 sequence reads: CASTEGLADNTQYF. The CDR3 DNA is TGTGCCAGCACCGAGGGTTTGGCAGACAATACGCAGTATTTT.

The chain recombines TRBV5-3 with TRBJ1-2; D remains unclear. TRBV5-3 is known as an ORF, though its function is uncertain. CDR3 length equals 10 residues. V lost 1 base, J lost 7 bases, and 2 bases lay in between. CDR3 in amino acids: CARSLIGYTF. In nucleotides, the CDR3 is TGTGCCAGAAGCTTGATTGGCTACACCTTC.

V gene TRBV5-6 combines with J gene TRBJ2-7, with D hard to call. The CDR3 runs to 16 residues. Germline CDR1 and CDR2: SGHDT and YYEEEE. Trimming took 3 bases from V and 2 from J, leaving 18 bases between them. The CDR3 bases are TGTGCCAGCAGCTCAACAGCCCCCGAGGCAGCCTACGAGCAGTACTTC. Translated: CASSSTAPEAAYEQYF. Full variable domain (missing parts from reference TRBV5-6 and TRBJ2-7): DAGVTQSPTHLIKTRGQQVTLRCSPKSGHDTVSWYQQALGQGPQFIFQYYEEEERQRGNFPDRFSGHQFPNYSSELNVNALLLGDSALYLCASSSTAPEAAYEQYFGPGTRLTVT.

As regards this clone: Other nucleotide sequences in the sample specify the same CDR3. V gene TRBV5-6 combines with J gene TRBJ2-1; D uncertain. CDR3 length: 11 residues. Trimming pared 0 bases from V and 9 bases from J, leaving 4 bases between. Per germline, CDR1 SGHDT and CDR2 YYEEEE. This CDR3 reads CASSLGVEQFF. For the CDR3, the DNA is TGTGCCAGCAGCTTGGGTGTTGAGCAGTTCTTC.

The genes are TRBV7-9 and TRBJ2-7, with D perhaps matching TRBD2 (5 bases). The V end was cut by 2 bases, the J end by 2 bases, with 10 bases between. CDR3 length: 14 amino acids. CDR1 is SEHNR and CDR2 is FQNEAQ in the germline V gene (reference sequence). This CDR3 reads CASSLKIAPYEQYF. The DNA for the CDR3 is TGTGCCAGCAGCTTAAAGATAGCGCCCTACGAGCAGTACTTC.

The V and J genes are TRBV7-2 and TRBJ2-7, with D unresolved. The CDR3 runs 13 residues. Germline lookup yields CDR1 SGHTA and CDR2 FQGNSA. V dropped 3 bases and J dropped 2 bases, with 8 bases sitting between them. CDR3 in DNA: TGTGCCAGCAGCTTCGACACCACCTACGAGCAGTACTTC. Amino acids: CASSFDTTYEQYF.

The V call is TRBV6-1, the J call TRBJ2-6; TRBD2 matches at 8 bases. V lost 10 bases, J lost 1 base, and 6 bases stayed unmatched. Germline V gene sequence: CDR1 MNHNS, CDR2 SASEGT. This CDR3 has 15 residues. The CDR3 DNA is TGTGCCATCACGGGAGGGGGTTCTGGGGCCAACGTCCTGACTTTC. Its protein is CAITGGGSGANVLTF.

The chain links TRBV7-3 to TRBJ2-1; 7 nucleotides align to TRBD2. Germline trimming cut 4 bases from V and 10 bases from J; bases unmatched to any gene: 16. The CDR3 totals 16 residues. Germline V gives CDR1 SGHTA, CDR2 FQGTGA. CDR3 coding DNA: TGTGCCAGCAGCTCCGATGCCGGGACTACATCCGGGGAGCAGTTCTTC. Translating gives CASSSDAGTTSGEQFF.

The CDR3 is CASSFLGEVGVYNEQFF. The CDR3 DNA follows: TGTGCCAGCAGTTTTTTAGGGGAGGTCGGGGTTTACAATGAGCAGTTCTTC. The rearrangement uses TRBV28 and TRBJ2-1; weak D call: TRBD2 (6 bases). CDR1 and CDR2 from the germline V gene are MDHEN and SYDVKM. With 3 bases removed from V and 4 bases from J, the gap between germline ends came to 19 bases. The CDR3 totals 17 residues.

CDR3 coding DNA: TGTGCCAGCGGGACAGAGAACTCATGGCGTACTGAAGCTTTCTTT. The encoded protein is CASGTENSWRTEAFF. This chain uses TRBV6-5 with TRBJ1-1, with 7 nucleotides matching TRBD1. CDR1 is MNHEY, CDR2 SVGAGI, per germline. V shed 8 bases and J 5 bases; nucleotides not matched to a gene: 14. The CDR3 is 15 residues long.

This clone has only a few counts. This chain joins TRBV7-3 and TRBJ1-1; possibly TRBD1 for D (5 bases). Germline assignment: CDR1 SGHTA and CDR2 FQGTGA. The length of the CDR3 is 13 residues. V lost 3 bases and J 5 bases, leaving 10 bases between the germline ends. CDR3 in amino acids: CASSFQGKTEAFF. The CDR3 DNA is TGTGCCAGCAGCTTCCAGGGTAAGACTGAAGCTTTCTTT.

In its sample, this clone was seen a few times. The chain links TRBV7-9 to TRBJ1-4; unclear D gene. From germline, CDR1 is SEHNR and CDR2 FQNEAQ (reference sequence). This CDR3 comprises 15 residues. The V gene lost 1 base and the J gene lost 6 bases, with 12 bases spanning the gap. CDR3 sequence: CASSLVGSLDEKLFF. As DNA, the CDR3 is TGTGCCAGCAGCTTAGTCGGCAGCCTTGATGAAAAACTGTTTTTT.

The chain has TRBV9 and TRBJ2-3; TRBD2 is a possible D gene (6 bases). The V end lost 3 bases, the J end lost 6 bases, and 20 bases lay between the germline ends. Germline V lookup: CDR1 SGDLS, CDR2 YYNGEE. The CDR3 consists of 16 residues. The DNA of the CDR3 is TGTGCCAGCAGCGCCCTGATCGCGGGGCCCAGGGATACGCAGTATTTT. It encodes CASSALIAGPRDTQYF.